These T cell receptor beta chains were read from a single sample in a study of cytomegalovirus exposure and HLA in healthy donors. Clones were sequenced by immunoSEQ multiplex PCR, and TCRdb holds only the in-frame ones, with some missing. The sample table sets out around 130,000 clones. The specimen sequenced was PBMCs. The origin of the receptors is a woman in her fifties or sixties in good health and CMV-seronegative. Each CDR3 is given with its conserved first and last residue. D genes are given only for firm matches.

J	D	V	DNA	CDR3
TRBJ2-2	TRBD2	TRBV7-9	TGTGCCAGCAGCTTGACTAGCGGGGGGAACACCGGGGAGCTGTTTTTT	CASSLTSGGNTGELFF
TRBJ2-6	-	TRBV19	TGTGCCAGTAGTGTGGGGCGCTCTGGGGCCAACGTCCTGACTTTC	CASSVGRSGANVLTF
TRBJ2-7	-	TRBV29-1	TGCAGCGTTGCTCCGCCGAGCGGCCAGGCCTACGAGCAGTACTTC	CSVAPPSGQAYEQYF
TRBJ2-1	-	TRBV4-1	TGCGCCAGCAGCCAAGCCCGCTACAATGAGCAGTTCTTC	CASSQARYNEQFF
TRBJ2-5	-	TRBV2	TGTGCCAGCAGTTTAGGGGATTTGAGGACCAGGCAAGAGACCCAGTACTTC	CASSLGDLRTRQETQYF
TRBJ2-3	-	TRBV18	TGTGCCAGCTCACCAGGTTCAGGCCAAACAGATACGCAGTATTTT	CASSPGSGQTDTQYF
TRBJ2-7	-	TRBV27	TGTGCCAGCAGTTTTGTAGGGAGCTCCTACGAGCAGTACTTC	CASSFVGSSYEQYF
TRBJ1-1	-	TRBV6-5	TGTGCCAGCAGTCCATACGCCAGGGGGAACACTGAAGCTTTCTTT	CASSPYARGNTEAFF
TRBJ1-4	-	TRBV7-2	TGTGCCAGCAGCACCAGGGCAACTAATGAAAAACTGTTTTTT	CASSTRATNEKLFF
TRBJ2-1	TRBD2	TRBV13	TGTGCCAGCAGCCCACTCCGGGGACTAGCCGGTGAGCAGTTCTTC	CASSPLRGLAGEQFF
TRBJ2-2	-	TRBV7-9	TGTGCCAGCAGCTTCGGGGGAGGGGAGCTGTTTTTT	CASSFGGGELFF
TRBJ1-5	-	TRBV30	TGTGCCTGGAGCATTCATAGCAATCAGCCCCAGCATTTT	CAWSIHSNQPQHF
TRBJ1-2	-	TRBV7-8	TGTGCCAGCAGCTTAGCGATTGGAGACTATGGCTACACCTTC	CASSLAIGDYGYTF
TRBJ2-2	-	TRBV7-3	TGTGCCAGCAGCCGGGCCAAAGGGGCCGGGGAGCTGTTTTTT	CASSRAKGAGELFF
TRBJ1-2	TRBD1	TRBV18	TGTGCCAGCTCACCAACGAGGGGGCAGAATAACTATGGCTACACCTTC	CASSPTRGQNNYGYTF
TRBJ2-1	TRBD2	TRBV19	TGTGCCAGTAGTCCCCGGGACACCAGACTAGCGGGTAGCAATGAGCAGTTCTTC	CASSPRDTRLAGSNEQFF
TRBJ2-6	-	TRBV6-5	TGTGCCAGCAGTTATAGATCCTCTGGGGCCAACGTCCTGACTTTC	CASSYRSSGANVLTF
TRBJ2-1	TRBD2	TRBV4-2	TGTGCCAGCAGCCCTTCTCTAGCCACTAGCGGACACAATGAGCAGTTCTTC	CASSPSLATSGHNEQFF
TRBJ2-3	TRBD2	TRBV5-1	TGCGCCAGCACACTAGCGGGGGTGCGGAGCACAGATACGCAGTATTTT	CASTLAGVRSTDTQYF
TRBJ2-3	TRBD2	TRBV5-1	TGCGCCAGCAGCATCCCCCTGACTAGCGAGGGCACAGATACGCAGTATTTT	CASSIPLTSEGTDTQYF
TRBJ1-3	-	TRBV7-9	TGTGCCAGCAGCTTAGCGGGGCGGCCCTCTGGAAACACCATATATTTT	CASSLAGRPSGNTIYF
TRBJ2-3	TRBD2	TRBV5-3	TGTGCCAGAAGCCAGACTAGCGGGGGTACAGATACGCAGTATTTT	CARSQTSGGTDTQYF
TRBJ1-2	TRBD1	TRBV4-1	TGCGCCAGCAGCCACCCGACCGGGACAGGGGGCGAAATTAACTATGGCTACACCTTC	CASSHPTGTGGEINYGYTF
TRBJ1-1	-	TRBV5-1	TGCGCCAGCAGCATGACAACCGAGGGGAACACTGAAGCTTTCTTT	CASSMTTEGNTEAFF
TRBJ2-3	TRBD2	TRBV11-3	TGTGCCAGCAGCTCCGGACTAGCGGGGGGGTTCGCAGATACGCAGTATTTT	CASSSGLAGGFADTQYF
TRBJ2-7	TRBD1	TRBV7-9	TGTGCCAGCAGCCTTAGACAGGGCTACGAGCAGTACTTC	CASSLRQGYEQYF
TRBJ2-2	-	TRBV6-5	TGTGCCAGCAGAACACAGGGTATCCACGGGGAGCTGTTTTTT	CASRTQGIHGELFF
TRBJ1-5	-	TRBV30	TGTGCCTGGAGCCGGGGACACGATCAGCCCCAGCATTTT	CAWSRGHDQPQHF
TRBJ1-5	TRBD1	TRBV5-1	TGCGCCAGCAGCCGAGGGACAGGGGGTCAGCCCCAGCATTTT	CASSRGTGGQPQHF
TRBJ1-1	-	TRBV5-1	TGCGCCAGCAGCTCCGTAGTCCCGGGGACAGAAGCTTTCTTT	CASSSVVPGTEAFF
TRBJ2-5	-	TRBV5-1	TGCGCCAGCAGGGCCGGGGTAAACCAAGAGACCCAGTACTTC	CASRAGVNQETQYF
TRBJ2-7	-	TRBV6-5	TGTGCCAGCAGTTGGGGGACTGATAACCCCTACGAGCAGTACTTC	CASSWGTDNPYEQYF
TRBJ1-1	-	TRBV27	TGTGCCAGCAGGGAGGGCAGACTGAACACTGAAGCTTTCTTT	CASREGRLNTEAFF
TRBJ2-3	-	TRBV5-6	TGTGCCAGCAGCCCCCCCTCGGGGTACACAGATACGCAGTATTTT	CASSPPSGYTDTQYF
TRBJ2-2	-	TRBV2	TGTGCCAGCAGTTCTAGCACCGGGGAGCTGTTTTTT	CASSSSTGELFF
TRBJ2-7	TRBD1	TRBV13	TGTGCCAGCAGCTTAGAAGGCTTGGGGACAGGCTCCTACGAGCAGTACTTC	CASSLEGLGTGSYEQYF
TRBJ1-1	-	TRBV11-3	TGTGCCAGCAGCTTATCAGGGGACACTGAAGCTTTCTTT	CASSLSGDTEAFF
TRBJ2-5	-	TRBV30	TGTGCCTGGAACCCCCTAGCGTTGTCAGAGACCCAGTACTTC	CAWNPLALSETQYF
TRBJ1-2	TRBD1	TRBV30	TGTGCCTGGAGTGTACAGGGGGGTTACTATGGCTACACCTTC	CAWSVQGGYYGYTF
TRBJ1-2	TRBD1	TRBV4-1	TGCGCCAGCAGCAACGGACAGGGGGCGGGTGGCTACACCTTC	CASSNGQGAGGYTF
TRBJ1-2	-	TRBV19	TGTGCCAGTAGTGGCAGGGGACAATCCTCCCAATTTAACTATGGCTACACCTTC	CASSGRGQSSQFNYGYTF
TRBJ2-1	TRBD2	TRBV14	TGTGCCAGCAGCCGAGTAGCGGGAGGGCTCTACAATGAGCAGTTCTTC	CASSRVAGGLYNEQFF
TRBJ2-3	TRBD2	TRBV5-1	TGCGCCAGCAGCTTGGCACTAGCGGGAGGTAGTGGCACAGATACGCAGTATTTT	CASSLALAGGSGTDTQYF
TRBJ1-6	-	TRBV2	TGTGCCAGCAGTGAACATGGGGCAGGTAATTCACCCCTCCACTTT	CASSEHGAGNSPLHF
TRBJ1-2	-	TRBV7-9	TGTGCCAGCAGCTTAGGGGCCGCTGTCGAGATATATGGCTACACCTTC	CASSLGAAVEIYGYTF
TRBJ2-7	TRBD2	TRBV4-2	TGTGCCAGCAGCCAAGGACTAGCGGCGACCTACGAGCAGTACTTC	CASSQGLAATYEQYF
TRBJ2-5	-	TRBV28	TGTGCCAGCAGCCCTCCCATGTTGCGGAGGGGGCTTCGTGAGACCCAGTACTTC	CASSPPMLRRGLRETQYF
TRBJ2-7	TRBD1	TRBV4-1	TGCGCCAGCAGCCAAGGTCAACAGGGGTTCCCCTACGAGCAGTACTTC	CASSQGQQGFPYEQYF
TRBJ2-7	TRBD1	TRBV15	TGTGCCACCAGCAGAGAGGGGACAGGGGGGAGCGAGCAGTACTTC	CATSREGTGGSEQYF
TRBJ1-4	-	TRBV7-9	TGTGCCAGCAGACCAACAGGGAACGGTGAAAAACTGTTTTTT	CASRPTGNGEKLFF
TRBJ1-2	TRBD1	TRBV2	TGTGCCAGCAGCACCACCGGGACAGGGTGGGATGGCTACACCTTC	CASSTTGTGWDGYTF
TRBJ2-2	-	TRBV11-2	TGTGCCAGCAGCTTCGAGGGGGGGACCGGGGAGCTGTTTTTT	CASSFEGGTGELFF
TRBJ2-1	TRBD2	TRBV7-6	TGTGCCAGCAGCCCAGGACTAGCGGGAGGGTATATTGAGCAGTTCTTC	CASSPGLAGGYIEQFF
TRBJ2-2	-	TRBV7-3	TGTGCCAGCAGCTTACGAAGAGATAGCGGGGAGCTGTTTTTT	CASSLRRDSGELFF